This T cell receptor beta chain was found in a study of T-cell reconstitution after alpha-beta-depleted transplantation in children (dated by TCRdb to 2016 to 2017). About the study as a whole: Using TCR repertoire profiling, the study followed T-cell immune reconstitution in a quantitative way in children after TCRalphabeta/CD19-depleted allogeneic hematopoietic cell transplantation.

The library was obtained by PCR. TCRdb records Illumina HiSeq 2500 as the sequencer. To normalize quantification of the TCRbeta repertoire, the TCR libraries were built with molecular barcoding that relied on unique molecular identifiers. The public reads were quality trimmed at Q25 with fastp and then assembled into clones with MiXCR by TCRdb, keeping productive beta chains. When rows share a CDR3 protein, they turn into one entry using the most common DNA and genes. For this sample there are 83,000 or so distinct CDR3 sequences; roughly 8% appear just once. Together, the top ten hold 5.5% to 8.5% of the sample. Concerning this clonotype: The antigen it binds to is not known. No clone much larger than this one lies a single base away; base qualities are absent.

The germline V gene (reference sequence) specifies GTSNPN as CDR1 and SVGIG as CDR2. The CDR3 numbers 12 residues from cysteine through phenylalanine. Just CDR3 DNA is preserved here, 36 bases in frame from base 1. From V the trimming removes 1 base and from J it removes 5 bases, while the gene matches leave 2 bases of the junction unaccounted for. The sample consisted of PBMCs from the stem cell graft donor, taken from the stem cell graft. The V gene is TRBV30 and the J gene is TRBJ2-7; 7 middle bases align to TRBD1. The clonotype originates from a human donor who donated a stem cell graft to a child with congenital amegakaryocytic thrombocytopenia. At the DNA level, the sequence is TGTGCCTGGAGTGCTACAGGGGACGAGCAGTACTTC. This gives the protein CAWSATGDEQYF.